The source of this TCR beta chain is a study of blood T cell repertoires in COVID-19. Study-wide context: Acute-phase and convalescent COVID-19 samples originated in the United States, Italy and Spain. PBMCs, B-cell-depleted T cells, or T cells were the source of the cDNA or gDNA that made up the material.

CDR3 length: 15 amino acids. V dropped 0 bases and J dropped 3; count of bases not matched to a gene: 5. The germline V gene encodes CDR1 SGHRS and CDR2 YFSETQ. Participants' own reports of clinical history determined their cohort assignment. Original processing methods: Amplification of reference gene primers provided the estimated nucleated cell counts. Clones were sequenced by immunoSEQ multiplex PCR, and TCRdb holds only the in-frame ones, with some missing. V, J and clone size derive from that table, while D and trimming were established from the DNA sequence. The top ten hold 9.5% to 11% of the sample, which has 150,000 to 200,000 clones, over 70% seen once.

The chain links TRBV5-1 to TRBJ2-5, with TRBD2 identical over 7 bases. The receptor was derived from a man in his fifties or sixties who had recovered from COVID-19. Sequencing input: PBMCs or T cells enriched from blood (not recorded which). The CDR3 nucleotides read TGCGCCAGCAGCTTGGCAGGAGCGGGAAAAGAGACCCAGTACTTC. It yields the protein CASSLAGAGKETQYF.